This T cell receptor (beta chain) appears in the sequencing data of a study of T cells in Graves' hyperthyroidism and ophthalmopathy. This clonotype was picked up many times. From RNA transcripts, TCR beta CDR3 regions were amplified. Primed by the HTBI set, a first-round RT-PCR was run on the TCR CDR3. TCRdb reprocessed the multiplex PCR reads with MiXCR, giving one entry per CDR3 protein. The sample records 300,000 or so distinct CDR3 sequences, 15% to 20% being singletons. Diagnosis rested on symptoms, serum thyroxine and TRAb, thyroid ultrasound, and orbital computed tomography. The sequence derives from a woman aged 45-60 years with Graves' hyperthyroidism. What was sequenced was blood.

The CDR3 nucleotides are TGTGCCAGCAGCTTATCGGGGGAACGCGCGAACGAGCAGTACTTC. It specifies CASSLSGERANEQYF. The genes are TRBV7-2 and TRBJ2-7, with D possibly TRBD2 on 6 matching bases. V was trimmed by 2 bases and J by 5 bases, leaving 16 bases between them. The CDR3 has 15 amino acids. The germline gives CDR1 SGHTA, CDR2 FQGNSA.